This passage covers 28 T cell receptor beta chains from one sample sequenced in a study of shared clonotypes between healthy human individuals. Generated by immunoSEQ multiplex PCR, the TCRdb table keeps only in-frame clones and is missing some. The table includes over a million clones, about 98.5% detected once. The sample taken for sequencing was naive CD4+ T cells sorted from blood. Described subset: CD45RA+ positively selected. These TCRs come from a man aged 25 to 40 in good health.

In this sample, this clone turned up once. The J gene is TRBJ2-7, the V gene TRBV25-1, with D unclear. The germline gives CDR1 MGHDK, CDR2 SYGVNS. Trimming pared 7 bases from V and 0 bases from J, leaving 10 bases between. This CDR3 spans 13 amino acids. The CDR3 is CASTPGSSYEQYF. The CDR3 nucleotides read TGTGCCAGCACCCCAGGAAGCTCCTACGAGCAGTACTTC.

CDR3 nucleotide sequence: TGTGCCAGCAGGGTCAGGGGGCACGGCACAGATACGCAGTATTTT. It specifies CASRVRGHGTDTQYF. The V and J genes are TRBV27 and TRBJ2-3; 8 bases fit TRBD1. The CDR3 has 15 amino acids. Trimming took 6 bases from V and 1 from J; bases not matched to a gene: 6. Germline V gene lookup returns CDR1 MNHEY and CDR2 SMNVEV (reference sequence).

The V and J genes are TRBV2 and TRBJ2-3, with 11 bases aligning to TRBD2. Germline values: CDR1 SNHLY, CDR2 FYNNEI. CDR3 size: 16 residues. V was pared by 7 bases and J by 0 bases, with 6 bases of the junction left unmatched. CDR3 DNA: TGTGCCAGCACCCTAGCGGGAGGCCCTAGCACAGATACGCAGTATTTT. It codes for CASTLAGGPSTDTQYF.

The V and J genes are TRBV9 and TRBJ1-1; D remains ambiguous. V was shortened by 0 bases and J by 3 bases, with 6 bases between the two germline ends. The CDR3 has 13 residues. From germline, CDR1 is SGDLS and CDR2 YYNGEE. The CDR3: CASSVEQDTEAFF. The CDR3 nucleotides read TGTGCCAGCAGCGTAGAACAAGACACTGAAGCTTTCTTT.

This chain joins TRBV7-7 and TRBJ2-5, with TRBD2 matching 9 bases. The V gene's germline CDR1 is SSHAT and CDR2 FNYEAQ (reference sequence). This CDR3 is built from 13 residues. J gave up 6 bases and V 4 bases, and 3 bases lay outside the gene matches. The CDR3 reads CASSSGLAKTQYF. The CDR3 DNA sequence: TGTGCCAGCAGCTCGGGACTAGCCAAGACCCAGTACTTC.

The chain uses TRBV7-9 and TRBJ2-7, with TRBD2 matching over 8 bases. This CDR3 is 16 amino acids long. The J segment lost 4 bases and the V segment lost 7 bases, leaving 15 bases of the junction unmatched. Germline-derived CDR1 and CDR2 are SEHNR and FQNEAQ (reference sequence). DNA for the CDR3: TGTGCCAGCACCCCACCCGGAGCGGGAGAATTGTACGAGCAGTACTTC. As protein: CASTPPGAGELYEQYF.

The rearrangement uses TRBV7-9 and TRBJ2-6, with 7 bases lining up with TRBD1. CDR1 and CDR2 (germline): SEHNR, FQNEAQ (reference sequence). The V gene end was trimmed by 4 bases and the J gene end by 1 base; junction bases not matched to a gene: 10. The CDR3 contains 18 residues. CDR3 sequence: CASSYADRLPSGANVLTF. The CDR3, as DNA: TGTGCCAGCAGCTACGCGGACAGGCTTCCGTCTGGGGCCAACGTCCTGACTTTC. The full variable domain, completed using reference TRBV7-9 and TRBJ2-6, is DTGVSQNPRHKITKRGQNVTFRCDPISEHNRLYWYRQTLGQGPEFLTYFQNEAQLEKSRLLSDRFSAERPKGSFSTLEIQRTEQGDSAMYLCASSYADRLPSGANVLTFGAGSRLTVL.

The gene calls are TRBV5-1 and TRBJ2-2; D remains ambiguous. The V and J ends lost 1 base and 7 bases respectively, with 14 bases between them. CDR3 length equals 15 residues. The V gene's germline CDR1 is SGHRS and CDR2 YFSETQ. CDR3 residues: CASSLLESRGGELFF. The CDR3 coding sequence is TGCGCCAGCAGCTTGCTTGAGTCCCGCGGCGGGGAGCTGTTTTTT.

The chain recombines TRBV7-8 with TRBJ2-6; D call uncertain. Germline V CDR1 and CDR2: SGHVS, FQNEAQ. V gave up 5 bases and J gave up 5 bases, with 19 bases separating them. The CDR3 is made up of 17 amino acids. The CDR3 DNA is TGTGCCAGCAGCAGCTTGTACCCACAAAGTCGGGCCAACGTCCTGACTTTC. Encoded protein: CASSSLYPQSRANVLTF.

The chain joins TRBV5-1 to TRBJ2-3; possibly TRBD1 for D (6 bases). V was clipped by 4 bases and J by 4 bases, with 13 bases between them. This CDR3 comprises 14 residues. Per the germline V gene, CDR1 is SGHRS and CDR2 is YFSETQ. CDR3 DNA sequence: TGCGCCAGCAGCCTCACCGGGACATCAGATACGCAGTATTTT. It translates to CASSLTGTSDTQYF.

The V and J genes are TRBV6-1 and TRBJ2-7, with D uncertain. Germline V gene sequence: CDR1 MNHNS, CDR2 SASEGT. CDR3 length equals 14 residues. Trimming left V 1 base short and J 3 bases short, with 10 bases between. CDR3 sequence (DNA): TGTGCCAGCAGTGAAGTGCCAGGAAACTACGAGCAGTACTTC. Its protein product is CASSEVPGNYEQYF.

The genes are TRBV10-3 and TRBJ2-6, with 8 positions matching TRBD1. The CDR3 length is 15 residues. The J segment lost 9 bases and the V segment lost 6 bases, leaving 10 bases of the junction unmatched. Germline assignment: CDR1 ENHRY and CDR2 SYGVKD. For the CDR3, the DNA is TGTGCCATCAGCCAGCTGACAGGGGTCGGCAACGTCCTGACTTTC. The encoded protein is CAISQLTGVGNVLTF.

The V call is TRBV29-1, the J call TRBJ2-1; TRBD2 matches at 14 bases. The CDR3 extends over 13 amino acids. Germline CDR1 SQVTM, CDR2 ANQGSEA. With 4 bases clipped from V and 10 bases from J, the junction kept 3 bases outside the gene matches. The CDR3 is CSVAGLAGAEQFF. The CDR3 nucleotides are TGCAGCGTTGCGGGACTAGCGGGAGCCGAGCAGTTCTTC.

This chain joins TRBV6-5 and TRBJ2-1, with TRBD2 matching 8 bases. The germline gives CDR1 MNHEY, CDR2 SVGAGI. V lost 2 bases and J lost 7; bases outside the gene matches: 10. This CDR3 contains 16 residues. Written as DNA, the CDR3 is TGTGCCAGCAGTTACACGGGAGGGACGTACGGGAATGAGCAGTTCTTC. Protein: CASSYTGGTYGNEQFF.

For the CDR3, the DNA is TGTGCCAGCTCCCAAGGGTCTCTCAGTTACACTGAAGCTTTCTTT. Amino acids: CASSQGSLSYTEAFF. The rearrangement uses TRBV18 and TRBJ1-1; D unresolved. This CDR3 comprises 15 residues. V lost 6 bases to trimming and J lost 3 bases, with 17 bases between them. CDR1 is KGHSH, CDR2 LQKENI, per germline.

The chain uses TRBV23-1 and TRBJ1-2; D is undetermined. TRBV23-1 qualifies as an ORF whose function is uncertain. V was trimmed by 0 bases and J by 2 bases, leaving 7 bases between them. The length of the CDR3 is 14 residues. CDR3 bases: TGCGCCAGCAGTCAATCGGGAGGGAACTATGGCTACACCTTC. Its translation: CASSQSGGNYGYTF.

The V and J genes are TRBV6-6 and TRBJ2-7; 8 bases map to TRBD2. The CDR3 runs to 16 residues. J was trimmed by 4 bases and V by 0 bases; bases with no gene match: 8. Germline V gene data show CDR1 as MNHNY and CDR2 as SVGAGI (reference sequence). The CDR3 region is CASSYSPGRAIYEQYF. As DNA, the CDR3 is TGTGCCAGCAGTTACTCGCCCGGGAGGGCCATATACGAGCAGTACTTC.

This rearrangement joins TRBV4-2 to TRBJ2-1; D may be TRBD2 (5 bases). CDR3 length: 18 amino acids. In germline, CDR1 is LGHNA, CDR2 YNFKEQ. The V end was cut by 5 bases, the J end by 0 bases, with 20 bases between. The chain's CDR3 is CASSRAYQRLSSYNEQFF. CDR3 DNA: TGTGCCAGCAGCAGAGCCTACCAGCGGCTTAGCTCCTACAATGAGCAGTTCTTC.

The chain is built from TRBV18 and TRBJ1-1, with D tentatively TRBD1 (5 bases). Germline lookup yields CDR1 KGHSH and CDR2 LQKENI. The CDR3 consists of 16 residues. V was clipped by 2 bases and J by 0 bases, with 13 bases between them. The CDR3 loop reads CASSPRRDGMNTEAFF. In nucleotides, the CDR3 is TGTGCCAGCTCACCAAGGCGGGACGGTATGAACACTGAAGCTTTCTTT.

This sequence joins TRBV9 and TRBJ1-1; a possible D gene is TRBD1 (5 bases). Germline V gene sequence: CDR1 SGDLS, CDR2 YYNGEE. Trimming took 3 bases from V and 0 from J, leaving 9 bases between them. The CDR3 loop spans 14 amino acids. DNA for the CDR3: TGTGCCAGCAGCGGGACATCTGTGAACACTGAAGCTTTCTTT. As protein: CASSGTSVNTEAFF.

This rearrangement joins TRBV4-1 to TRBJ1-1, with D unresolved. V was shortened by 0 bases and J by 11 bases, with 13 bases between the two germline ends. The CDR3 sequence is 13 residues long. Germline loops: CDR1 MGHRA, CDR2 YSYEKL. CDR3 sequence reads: CASSQDKGTGAFF. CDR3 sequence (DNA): TGCGCCAGCAGCCAAGATAAGGGCACCGGGGCTTTCTTT.

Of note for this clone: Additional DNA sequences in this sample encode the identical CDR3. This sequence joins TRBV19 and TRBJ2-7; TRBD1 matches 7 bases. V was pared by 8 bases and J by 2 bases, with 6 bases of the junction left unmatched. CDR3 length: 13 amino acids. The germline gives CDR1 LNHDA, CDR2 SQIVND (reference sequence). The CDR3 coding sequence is TGTGCCAGTTCGAGGCAGGGGGCCTACGAGCAGTACTTC. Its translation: CASSRQGAYEQYF.

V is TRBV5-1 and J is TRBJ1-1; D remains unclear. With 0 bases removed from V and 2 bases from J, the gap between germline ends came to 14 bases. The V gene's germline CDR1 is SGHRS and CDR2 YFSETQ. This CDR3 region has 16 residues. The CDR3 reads CASSLVLQYPNTEAFF. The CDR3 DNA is TGCGCCAGCAGCTTGGTCTTGCAATACCCCAACACTGAAGCTTTCTTT.

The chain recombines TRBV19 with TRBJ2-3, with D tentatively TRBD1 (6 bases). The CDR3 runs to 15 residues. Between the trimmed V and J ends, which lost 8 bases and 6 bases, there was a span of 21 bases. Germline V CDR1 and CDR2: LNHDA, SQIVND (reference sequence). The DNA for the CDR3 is TGTGCCAGTCGCCTGATCCCAGGGGCGAGGGATACGCAGTATTTT. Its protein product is CASRLIPGARDTQYF.

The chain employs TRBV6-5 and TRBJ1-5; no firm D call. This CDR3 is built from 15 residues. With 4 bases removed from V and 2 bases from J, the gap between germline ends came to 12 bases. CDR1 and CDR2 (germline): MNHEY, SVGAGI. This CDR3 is CASSSAGRGNQPQHF. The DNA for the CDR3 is TGTGCCAGCAGTTCGGCAGGTCGGGGCAATCAGCCCCAGCATTTT.

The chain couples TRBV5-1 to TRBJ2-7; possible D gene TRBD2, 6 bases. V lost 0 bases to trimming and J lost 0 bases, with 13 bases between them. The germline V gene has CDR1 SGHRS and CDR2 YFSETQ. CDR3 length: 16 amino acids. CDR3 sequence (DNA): TGCGCCAGCAGCTTGGATGCCGGGACTCGCTCCTACGAGCAGTACTTC. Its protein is CASSLDAGTRSYEQYF. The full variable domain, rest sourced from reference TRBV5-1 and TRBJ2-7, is KAGVTQTPRYLIKTRGQQVTLSCSPISGHRSVSWYQQTPGQGLQFLFEYFSETQRNKGNFPGRFSGRQFSNSRSEMNVSTLELGDSALYLCASSLDAGTRSYEQYFGPGTRLTVT.

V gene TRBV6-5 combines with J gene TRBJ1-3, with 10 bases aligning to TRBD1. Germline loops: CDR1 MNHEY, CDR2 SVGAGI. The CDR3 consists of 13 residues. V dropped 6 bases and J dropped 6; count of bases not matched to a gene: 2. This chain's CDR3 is CASRGQGTNTIYF. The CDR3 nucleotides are TGTGCCAGCAGGGGACAGGGGACAAACACCATATATTTT.

The CDR3 is CASLEGVRYGYTF. As DNA, the CDR3 is TGTGCCAGTTTGGAGGGGGTACGCTATGGCTACACCTTC. The chain has TRBV28 and TRBJ1-2; D is possibly TRBD1 (6 bases). CDR3 length: 13 amino acids. The germline V gene encodes CDR1 MDHEN and CDR2 SYDVKM. Trimming removed 9 bases at V and 4 bases at J, with 15 bases between.